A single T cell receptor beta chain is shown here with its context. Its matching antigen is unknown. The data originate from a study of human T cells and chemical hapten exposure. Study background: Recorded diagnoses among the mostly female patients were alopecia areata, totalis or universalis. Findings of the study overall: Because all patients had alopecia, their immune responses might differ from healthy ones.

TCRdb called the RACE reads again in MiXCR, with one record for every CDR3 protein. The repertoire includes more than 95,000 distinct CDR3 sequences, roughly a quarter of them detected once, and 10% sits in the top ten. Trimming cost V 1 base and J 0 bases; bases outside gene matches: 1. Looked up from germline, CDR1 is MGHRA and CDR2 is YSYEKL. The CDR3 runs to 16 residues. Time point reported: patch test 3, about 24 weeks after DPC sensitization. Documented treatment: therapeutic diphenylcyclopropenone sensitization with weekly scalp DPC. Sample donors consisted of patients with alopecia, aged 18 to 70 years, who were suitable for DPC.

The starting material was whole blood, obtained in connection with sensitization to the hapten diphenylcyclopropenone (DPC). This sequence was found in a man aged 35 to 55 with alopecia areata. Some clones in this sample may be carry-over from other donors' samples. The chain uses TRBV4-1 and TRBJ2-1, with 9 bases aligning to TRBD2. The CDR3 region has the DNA TGCGCCAGCAGCCAAGTTAGCGGGAGCTCCTACAATGAGCAGTTCTTC. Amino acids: CASSQVSGSSYNEQFF.